The T cell receptor (beta chain) under discussion was sequenced for a study of neoadjuvant nivolumab and ipilimumab in lung cancer. General study points: From pretherapy to surgery, tumor richness and clonality rose with dual therapy. TCR sequencing covered a small number of samples.

In the case of this clone: The antigen is unknown.

Clones were sequenced by immunoSEQ multiplex PCR, and TCRdb holds only the in-frame ones, with some missing. The sample gives 40,000 to 55,000 clones, 80% to 90% of which show up once; roughly 3.7% is in the top ten. This TCR was recovered from an adult with non-small cell lung cancer. Some clones in this sample may be carry-over from other donors' samples. The sequencing here drew on blood, taken before neoadjuvant nivolumab, alone or with ipilimumab.

CDR3 bases: TGTGCCAGTAGTATAGGGGCGGGAGCTAAAGATACGCAGTATTTT. The encoded protein is CASSIGAGAKDTQYF. This chain joins TRBV19 and TRBJ2-3; 7 bases map to TRBD2. The CDR3 length is 15 residues. Germline V CDR1 and CDR2: LNHDA, SQIVND (reference sequence). V lost 1 base and J lost 5; bases outside the gene matches: 6.